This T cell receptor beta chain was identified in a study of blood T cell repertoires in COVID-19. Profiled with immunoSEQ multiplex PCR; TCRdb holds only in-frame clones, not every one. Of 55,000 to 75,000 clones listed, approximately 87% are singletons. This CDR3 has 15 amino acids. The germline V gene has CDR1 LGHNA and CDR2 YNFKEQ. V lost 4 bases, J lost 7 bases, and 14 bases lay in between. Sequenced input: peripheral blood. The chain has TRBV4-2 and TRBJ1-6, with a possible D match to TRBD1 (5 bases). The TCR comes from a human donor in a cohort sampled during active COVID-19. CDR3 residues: CASSLPGVVNSPLHF. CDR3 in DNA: TGTGCCAGCAGCCTCCCGGGGGTTGTAAATTCACCCCTCCACTTT.